Detailed here is one T cell receptor (beta chain). Additional DNA sequences in this sample encode the identical CDR3. This record belongs to a study of shared clonotypes between healthy human individuals. The wider study: Those who served as donors were a couple of women and a few men between the ages of 18 and 49.

V was shortened by 3 bases and J by 1 base, with 1 base between the two germline ends. Germline V gene data show CDR1 as SGHNT and CDR2 as YYREEE (reference sequence). There are 11 residues in the CDR3. How the authors handled the data: Junction-only sequences without quality scores were provided by ImmunoSEQ, so filtering was different. Using immunoSEQ multiplex PCR, the repertoire was profiled, and TCRdb retains in-frame clones only, with some absent. That table supplies the V and J calls and clone size; D and trimming were determined from the DNA. The sample shows 2,100,000 or so clones, nearly 97% of them seen only once.

Sequences were obtained from naive CD4+ T cells sorted from blood. Subset noted: CD45RA+ positively selected. The source of this sequence is a man aged 18 to 29 in good health. The J gene is TRBJ1-1, the V gene TRBV5-4; D is unclear. CDR3 residues: CASSSNTEAFF. For the CDR3, the DNA is TGTGCCAGCAGCTCGAACACTGAAGCTTTCTTT. Complete variable domain (other parts from reference TRBV5-4 and TRBJ1-1): ETGVTQSPTHLIKTRGQQVTLRCSSQSGHNTVSWYQQALGQGPQFIFQYYREEENGRGNFPPRFSGLQFPNYSSELNVNALELDDSALYLCASSSNTEAFFGQGTRLTVV.